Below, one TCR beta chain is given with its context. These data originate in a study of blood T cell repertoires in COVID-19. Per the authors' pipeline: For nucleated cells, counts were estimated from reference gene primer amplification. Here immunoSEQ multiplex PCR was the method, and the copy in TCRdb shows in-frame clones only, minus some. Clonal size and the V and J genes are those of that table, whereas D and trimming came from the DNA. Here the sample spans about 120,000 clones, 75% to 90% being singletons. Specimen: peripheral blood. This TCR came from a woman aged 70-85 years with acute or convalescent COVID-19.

For the CDR3, the DNA is TGTGCCAGCAGGATCGGACAGGGGGCGGGTCGGACTGAAGCTTTCTTT. This sequence encodes CASRIGQGAGRTEAFF. The genes are TRBV2 and TRBJ1-1, with TRBD1 identical over 11 bases. This CDR3 spans 16 amino acids. Trimming cost V 6 bases and J 5 bases; bases outside gene matches: 11. The germline CDR1 and CDR2 sequences are SNHLY and FYNNEI.